The source of this TCR beta chain is a study of CD8 T cells in Susac syndrome. RNA in amounts of roughly 0.5 to 1 ug was reverse transcribed with random hexamers. Amplification of TCR beta CDR3 by immunoSEQ multiplex PCR spanned 54 Vbeta and 13 Jbeta. In TCRdb, the immunoSEQ multiplex PCR reads were re-called with MiXCR into one record per CDR3 protein. The data contain over 150,000 distinct CDR3 sequences, nearly 95% of them singletons. V was shortened by 0 bases and J by 8 bases, with 11 bases between the two germline ends. Looked up from germline, CDR1 is SNHLY and CDR2 is FYNNEI. The CDR3 has 14 amino acids.

What was sequenced was CD4+ T cells from PBMCs. The source is a human donor with multiple sclerosis. The rearrangement joins TRBV2 to TRBJ2-4, with D maybe TRBD1 (6 bases). Here the CDR3 reads CASSEALPGDIQYF. The CDR3 DNA reads as TGTGCCAGCAGTGAAGCCCTCCCAGGGGACATTCAGTACTTC.